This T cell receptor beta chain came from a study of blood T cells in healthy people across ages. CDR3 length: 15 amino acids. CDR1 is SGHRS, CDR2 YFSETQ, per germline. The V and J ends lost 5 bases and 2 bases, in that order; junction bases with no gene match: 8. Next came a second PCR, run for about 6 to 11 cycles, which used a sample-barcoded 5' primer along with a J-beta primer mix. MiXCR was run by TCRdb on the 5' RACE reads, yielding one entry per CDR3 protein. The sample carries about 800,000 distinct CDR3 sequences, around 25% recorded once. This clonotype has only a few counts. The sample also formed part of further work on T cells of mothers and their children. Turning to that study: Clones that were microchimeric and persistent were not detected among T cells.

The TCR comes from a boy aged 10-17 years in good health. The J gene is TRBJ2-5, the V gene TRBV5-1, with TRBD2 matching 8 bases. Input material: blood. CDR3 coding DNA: TGCGCCAGCAGGCAGGAACTAGCGGATCAAGAGACCCAGTACTTC. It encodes CASRQELADQETQYF.